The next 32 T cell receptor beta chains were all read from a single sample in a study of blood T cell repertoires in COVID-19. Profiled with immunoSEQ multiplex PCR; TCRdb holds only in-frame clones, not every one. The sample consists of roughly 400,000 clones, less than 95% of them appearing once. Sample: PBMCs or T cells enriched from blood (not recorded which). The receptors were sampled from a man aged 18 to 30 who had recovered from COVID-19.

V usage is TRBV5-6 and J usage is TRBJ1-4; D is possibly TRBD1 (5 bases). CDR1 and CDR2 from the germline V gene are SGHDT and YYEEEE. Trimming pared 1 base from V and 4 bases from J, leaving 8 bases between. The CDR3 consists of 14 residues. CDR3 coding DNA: TGTGCCAGCAGCTTGCGTAGGGGTAATGAAAAACTGTTTTTT. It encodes CASSLRRGNEKLFF.

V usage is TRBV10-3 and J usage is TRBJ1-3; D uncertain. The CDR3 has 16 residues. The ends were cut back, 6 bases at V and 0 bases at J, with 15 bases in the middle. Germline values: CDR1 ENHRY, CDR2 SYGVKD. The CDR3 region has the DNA TGTGCCATCAGGGGATCGGAGGGCCCCTCTGGAAACACCATATATTTT. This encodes CAIRGSEGPSGNTIYF.

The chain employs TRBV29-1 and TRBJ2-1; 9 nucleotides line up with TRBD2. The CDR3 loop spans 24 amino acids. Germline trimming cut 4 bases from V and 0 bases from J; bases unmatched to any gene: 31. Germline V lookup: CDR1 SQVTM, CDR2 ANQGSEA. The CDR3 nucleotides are TGCAGCGTTGTGATTCGGGACAGAACCTTTACCGGGACTAGCAGGGAGTTCTCCTACAATGAGCAGTTCTTC. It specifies CSVVIRDRTFTGTSREFSYNEQFF.

The CDR3 nucleotides read TGCAGCGTTGCGGAGGGCGACTATGGCTACACCTTC. This codes for CSVAEGDYGYTF. The chain joins TRBV29-1 to TRBJ1-2, with D uncertain. This CDR3 region has 12 residues. V shed 4 bases and J shed 3 bases, with 9 bases lying between them. In germline, CDR1 is SQVTM, CDR2 ANQGSEA.

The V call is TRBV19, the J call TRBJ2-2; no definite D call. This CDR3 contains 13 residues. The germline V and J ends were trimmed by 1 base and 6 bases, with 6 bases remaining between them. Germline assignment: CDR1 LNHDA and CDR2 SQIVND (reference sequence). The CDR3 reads CASSIGSAGELFF. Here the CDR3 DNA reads TGTGCCAGTAGTATAGGTTCCGCCGGGGAGCTGTTTTTT.

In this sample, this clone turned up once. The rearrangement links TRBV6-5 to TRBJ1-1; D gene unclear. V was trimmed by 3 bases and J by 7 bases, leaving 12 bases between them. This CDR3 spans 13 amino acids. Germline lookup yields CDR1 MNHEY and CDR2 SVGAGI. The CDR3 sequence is CASSYPAGREAFF. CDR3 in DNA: TGTGCCAGCAGTTATCCCGCAGGCCGTGAAGCTTTCTTT.

The CDR3 region has the DNA TGTGCCACCAGTTTCGCTAGCGGGAGTCCATCAGATACGCAGTATTTT. Its protein is CATSFASGSPSDTQYF. V gene TRBV24-1 combines with J gene TRBJ2-3; 10 bases fit TRBD2. This CDR3 is built from 16 residues. Germline V gene lookup returns CDR1 KGHDR and CDR2 SFDVKD. The V gene end was trimmed by 6 bases and the J gene end by 4 bases; junction bases not matched to a gene: 9.

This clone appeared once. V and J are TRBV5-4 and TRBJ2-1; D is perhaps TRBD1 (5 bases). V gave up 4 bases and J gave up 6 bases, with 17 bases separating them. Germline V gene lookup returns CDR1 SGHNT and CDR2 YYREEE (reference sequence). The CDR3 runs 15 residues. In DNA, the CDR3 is TGTGCCAGCAGCCTCTCTGTGGGGCCGGCCAATGAGCAGTTCTTC. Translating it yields CASSLSVGPANEQFF.

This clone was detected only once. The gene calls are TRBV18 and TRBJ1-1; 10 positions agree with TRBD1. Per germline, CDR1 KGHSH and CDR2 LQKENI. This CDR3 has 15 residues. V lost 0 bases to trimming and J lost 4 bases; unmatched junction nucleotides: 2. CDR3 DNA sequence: TGTGCCAGCTCACCACCGGACAGGGGGGTCACTGAAGCTTTCTTT. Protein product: CASSPPDRGVTEAFF.

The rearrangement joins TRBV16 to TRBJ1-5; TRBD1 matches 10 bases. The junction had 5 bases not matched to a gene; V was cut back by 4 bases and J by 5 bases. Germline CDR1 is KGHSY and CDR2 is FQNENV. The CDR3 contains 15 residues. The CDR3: CASSRPGQGYQPQHF. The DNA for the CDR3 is TGTGCCAGCAGCCGACCGGGACAGGGGTATCAGCCCCAGCATTTT. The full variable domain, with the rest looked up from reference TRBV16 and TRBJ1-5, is GEEVAQTPKHLVRGEGQKAKLYCAPIKGHSYVFWYQQVLKNEFKFLISFQNENVFDETGMPKERFSAKCLPNSPCSLEIQATKLEDSAVYFCASSRPGQGYQPQHFGDGTRLSIL.

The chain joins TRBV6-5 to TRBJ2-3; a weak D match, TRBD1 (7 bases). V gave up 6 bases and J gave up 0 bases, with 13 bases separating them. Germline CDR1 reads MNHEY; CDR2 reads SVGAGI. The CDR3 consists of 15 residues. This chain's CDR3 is CASRPAGGSTDTQYF. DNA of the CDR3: TGTGCCAGCAGGCCAGCAGGGGGGAGCACAGATACGCAGTATTTT.

The CDR3 DNA sequence: TGTGCCAGCACGGGGATTTCCTACGAGCAGTACTTC. This translates into CASTGISYEQYF. The chain has TRBV28 and TRBJ2-7; possibly TRBD2 for D (5 bases). Germline V lookup: CDR1 MDHEN, CDR2 SYDVKM. The V gene lost 7 bases and the J gene lost 1 base, with 8 bases spanning the gap. The CDR3 is made up of 12 amino acids.

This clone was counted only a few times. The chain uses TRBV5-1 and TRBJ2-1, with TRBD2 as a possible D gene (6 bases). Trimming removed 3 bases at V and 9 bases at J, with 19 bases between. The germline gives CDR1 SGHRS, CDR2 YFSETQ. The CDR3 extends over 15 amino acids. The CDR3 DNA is TGCGCCAGCAGCTGGGGCGGGACCCTACTCGGTGAGCAGTTCTTC. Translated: CASSWGGTLLGEQFF.

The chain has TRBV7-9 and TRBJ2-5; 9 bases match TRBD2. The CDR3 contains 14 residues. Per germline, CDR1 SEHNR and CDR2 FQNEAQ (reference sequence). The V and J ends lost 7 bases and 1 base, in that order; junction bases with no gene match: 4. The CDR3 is CASIPLAGQETQYF. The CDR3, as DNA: TGTGCCAGCATCCCACTAGCGGGCCAAGAGACCCAGTACTTC.

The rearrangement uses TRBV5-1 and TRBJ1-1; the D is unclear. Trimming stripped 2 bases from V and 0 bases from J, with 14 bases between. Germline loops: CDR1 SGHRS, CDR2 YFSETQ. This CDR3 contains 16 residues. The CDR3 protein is CASSFASREVNTEAFF. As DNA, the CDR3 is TGCGCCAGCAGCTTCGCCTCGCGGGAAGTGAACACTGAAGCTTTCTTT.

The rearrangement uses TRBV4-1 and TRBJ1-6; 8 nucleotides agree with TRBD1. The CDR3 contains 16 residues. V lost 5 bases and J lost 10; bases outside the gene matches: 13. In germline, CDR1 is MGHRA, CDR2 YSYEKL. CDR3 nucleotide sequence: TGCGCCAGCAGCTGGTGGTCGCAGGACAGGGAATCACCCCTCCACTTT. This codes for CASSWWSQDRESPLHF.

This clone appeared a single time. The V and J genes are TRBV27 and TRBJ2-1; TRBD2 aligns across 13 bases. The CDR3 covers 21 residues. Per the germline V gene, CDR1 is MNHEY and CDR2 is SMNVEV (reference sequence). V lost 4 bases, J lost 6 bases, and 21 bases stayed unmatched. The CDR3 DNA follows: TGTGCCAGCAGTTCCGTCCGACTGACTAGCGGGAGGCCCGCGGCTTTCAATGAGCAGTTCTTC. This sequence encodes CASSSVRLTSGRPAAFNEQFF.

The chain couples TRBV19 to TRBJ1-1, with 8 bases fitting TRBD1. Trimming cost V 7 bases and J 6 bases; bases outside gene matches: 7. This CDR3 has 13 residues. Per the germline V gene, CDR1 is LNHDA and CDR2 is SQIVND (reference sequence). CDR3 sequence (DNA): TGTGCCAGTACCCTTCGACAGGGGTCTGAAGCTTTCTTT. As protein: CASTLRQGSEAFF.

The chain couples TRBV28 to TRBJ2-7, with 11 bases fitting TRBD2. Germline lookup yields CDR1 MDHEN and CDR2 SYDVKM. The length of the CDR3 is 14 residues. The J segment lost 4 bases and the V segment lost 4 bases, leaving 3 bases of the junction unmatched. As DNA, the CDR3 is TGTGCCAGCAGTTCGGGACTAGCGGCGTACGAGCAGTACTTC. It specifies CASSSGLAAYEQYF.

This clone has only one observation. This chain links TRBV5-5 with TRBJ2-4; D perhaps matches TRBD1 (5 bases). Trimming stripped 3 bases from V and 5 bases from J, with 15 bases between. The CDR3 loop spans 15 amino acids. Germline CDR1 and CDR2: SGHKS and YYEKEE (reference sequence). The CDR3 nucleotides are TGTGCCAGCAGCTATGCTCCAGGGTTTCAAAACATTCAGTACTTC. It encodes CASSYAPGFQNIQYF.

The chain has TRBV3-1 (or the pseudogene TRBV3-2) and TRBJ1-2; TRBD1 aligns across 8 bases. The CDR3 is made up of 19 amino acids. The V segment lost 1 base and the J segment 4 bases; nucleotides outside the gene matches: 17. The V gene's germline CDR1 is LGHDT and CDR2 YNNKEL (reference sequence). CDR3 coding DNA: TGTGCCAGCAGCCAAGTTATAATTTTAGAGACAGGGGATTCCTATGGCTACACCTTC. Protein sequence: CASSQVIILETGDSYGYTF.

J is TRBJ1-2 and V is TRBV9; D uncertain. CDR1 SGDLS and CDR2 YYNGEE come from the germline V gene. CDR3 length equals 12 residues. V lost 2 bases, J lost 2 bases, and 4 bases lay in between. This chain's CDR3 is CASSVSNYGYTF. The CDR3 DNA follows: TGTGCCAGCAGCGTGTCAAACTATGGCTACACCTTC.

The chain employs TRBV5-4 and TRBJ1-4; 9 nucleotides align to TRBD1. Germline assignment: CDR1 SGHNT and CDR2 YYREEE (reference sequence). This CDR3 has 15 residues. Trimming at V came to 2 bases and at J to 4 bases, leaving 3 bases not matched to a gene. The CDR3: CASSFTGGNNEKLFF. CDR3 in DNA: TGTGCCAGCAGCTTTACAGGGGGCAATAATGAAAAACTGTTTTTT.

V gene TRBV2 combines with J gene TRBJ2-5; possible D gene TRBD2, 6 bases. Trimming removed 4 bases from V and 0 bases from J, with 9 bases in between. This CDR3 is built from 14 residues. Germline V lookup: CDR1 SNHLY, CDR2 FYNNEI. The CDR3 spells CASSGDSYQETQYF. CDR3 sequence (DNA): TGTGCCAGCAGTGGGGACTCGTACCAAGAGACCCAGTACTTC.

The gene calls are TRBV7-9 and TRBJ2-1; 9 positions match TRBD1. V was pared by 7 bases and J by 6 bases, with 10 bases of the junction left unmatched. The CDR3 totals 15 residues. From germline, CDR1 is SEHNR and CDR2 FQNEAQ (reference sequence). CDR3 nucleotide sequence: TGTGCCAGCACTGTTACAGGGGGCGACCCCAATGAGCAGTTCTTC. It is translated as CASTVTGGDPNEQFF.

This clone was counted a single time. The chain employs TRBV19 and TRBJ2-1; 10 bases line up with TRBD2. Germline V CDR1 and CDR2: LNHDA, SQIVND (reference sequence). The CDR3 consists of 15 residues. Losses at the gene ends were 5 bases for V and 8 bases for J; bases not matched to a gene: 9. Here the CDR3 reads CASSPLAGEAYEQFF. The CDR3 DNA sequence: TGTGCCAGTAGTCCCCTAGCGGGAGAGGCGTATGAGCAGTTCTTC. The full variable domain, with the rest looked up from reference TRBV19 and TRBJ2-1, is DGGITQSPKYLFRKEGQNVTLSCEQNLNHDAMYWYRQDPGQGLRLIYYSQIVNDFQKGDIAEGYSVSREKKESFPLTVTSAQKNPTAFYLCASSPLAGEAYEQFFGPGTRLTVL.

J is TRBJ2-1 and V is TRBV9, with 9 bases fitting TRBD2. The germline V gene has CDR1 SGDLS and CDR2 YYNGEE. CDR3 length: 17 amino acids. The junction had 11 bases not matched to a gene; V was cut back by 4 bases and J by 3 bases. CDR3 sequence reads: CASSPGVAGANYNEQFF. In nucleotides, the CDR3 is TGTGCCAGCAGCCCGGGAGTAGCGGGAGCTAACTACAATGAGCAGTTCTTC.

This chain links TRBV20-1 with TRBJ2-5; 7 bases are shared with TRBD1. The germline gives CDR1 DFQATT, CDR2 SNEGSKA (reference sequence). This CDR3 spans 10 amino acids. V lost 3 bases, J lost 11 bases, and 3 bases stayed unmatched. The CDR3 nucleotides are TGCAGTGCTAGTAGGGACAGACAGTACTTC. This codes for CSASRDRQYF.

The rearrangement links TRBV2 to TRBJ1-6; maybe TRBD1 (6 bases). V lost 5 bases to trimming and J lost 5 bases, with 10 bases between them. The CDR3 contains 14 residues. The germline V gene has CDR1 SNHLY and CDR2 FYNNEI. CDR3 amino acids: CASSTDRNNSPLHF. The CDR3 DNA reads TGTGCCAGCAGTACTGACAGGAATAATTCACCCCTCCACTTT.

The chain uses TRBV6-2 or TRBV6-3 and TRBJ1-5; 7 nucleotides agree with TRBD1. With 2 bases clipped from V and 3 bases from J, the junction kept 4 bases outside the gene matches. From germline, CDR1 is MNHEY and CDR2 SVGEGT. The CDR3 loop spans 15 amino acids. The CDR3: CASSYARGNNQPQHF. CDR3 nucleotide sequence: TGTGCCAGCAGTTACGCCAGGGGGAACAATCAGCCCCAGCATTTT.

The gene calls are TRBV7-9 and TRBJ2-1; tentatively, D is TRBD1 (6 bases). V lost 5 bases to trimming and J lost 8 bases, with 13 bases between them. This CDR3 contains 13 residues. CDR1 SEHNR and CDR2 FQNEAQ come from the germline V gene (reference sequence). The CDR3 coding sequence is TGTGCCAGCAGCCCCAGGGGTTGGGATGAGCAGTTCTTC. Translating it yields CASSPRGWDEQFF.

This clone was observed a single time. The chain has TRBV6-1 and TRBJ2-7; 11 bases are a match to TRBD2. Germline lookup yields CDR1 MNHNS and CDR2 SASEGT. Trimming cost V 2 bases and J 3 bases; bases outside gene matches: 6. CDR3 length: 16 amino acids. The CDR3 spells CASSEQAGTSGYEQYF. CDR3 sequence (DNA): TGTGCCAGCAGTGAACAAGCCGGGACTAGCGGCTACGAGCAGTACTTC.